Given below is one TCR beta chain in context. Its antigen is currently unknown. The CDR3 sequence is 16 residues long. V shed 6 bases and J 5 bases; nucleotides not matched to a gene: 15. Germline V gene lookup returns CDR1 MNHEY and CDR2 SMNVEV (reference sequence). TCRdb's table, derived via immunoSEQ multiplex PCR, lists solely in-frame clones and lacks some. The sample yields roughly 150,000 clones, 86% seen once. This entry belongs to a study of cytomegalovirus exposure and HLA in healthy donors. Study at large: The roughly 700 first-cohort repertoires and the roughly 120 validation repertoires shared the same platform, a later analysis reported. Study results and limitations: In a later analysis, first-cohort TCR clusters were found to tend to co-occur in the 130 or so validation repertoires. Under in vitro conditions, a few CMV-associated chains were confirmed as specific for CMV antigens.

V usage is TRBV27 and J usage is TRBJ1-2; 7 nucleotides align to TRBD1. The clonotype was recovered from a woman in her late teens or twenties in good health and CMV-seronegative. The sample comprised PBMCs. The DNA for the CDR3 is TGTGCCAGCAGGGGGGCCCAGGGGGTCGCTCGTTATGGCTACACCTTC. It translates to CASRGAQGVARYGYTF.